This TCR beta chain was identified in a study of blood T cells in healthy people across ages. This clonotype was detected only a few times. CDR1 and CDR2 from the germline V gene are SNHLY and FYNNEI. The V and J ends lost 8 bases and 5 bases respectively, with 12 bases between them. The CDR3 consists of 12 residues. Alongside a J-beta primer mix, a sample-barcoded 5' primer served in a second PCR lasting roughly 7 to 11 cycles. TCRdb re-called the 5' RACE reads through MiXCR, storing one row per CDR3 protein. The sample has about 800,000 distinct CDR3 sequences, just under 25% seen once. A further study also used this sample, focusing on T cells of mothers and their children.

This sequence joins TRBV2 and TRBJ2-5; the D gene is possibly TRBD1 (6 bases). Material for sequencing was blood. This TCR derives from a boy aged 5-17 years in good health. CDR3 residues: CASPTGPETQYF. The CDR3 DNA follows: TGTGCCAGCCCGACAGGCCCCGAGACCCAGTACTTC.